This T cell receptor beta chain was captured by sequencing in a study of Ad26.COV2.S vaccination and SARS-CoV-2 variants. Study background: Donor got 5x10^10 or 1x10^11 viral particles of Ad26.COV2.S.

Treatment noted: roughly 20 received Ad26.COV2.S at low or high dose, single or two shots; about five received placebo; per-sample allocation not given. Following the first vaccine or placebo injection, samples were taken on day 63. The donor was a Boston adult aged 18-55 years. Comment on this clone: Its cognate antigen is unknown.

CDR3 length: 13 amino acids. J gave up 5 bases and V 7 bases, and 6 bases lay outside the gene matches. Germline lookup yields CDR1 WSHSY and CDR2 SAAADI. Notes on the study in general: Breadth and depth estimates from TCRs may understate total T cell responses.

The table came from immunoSEQ multiplex PCR; TCRdb's copy has only in-frame clones and leaves some out. The sample includes more than 300,000 clones, approximately 90% seen only once; the top ten take about 5%. Source: peripheral blood, taken in a trial of Ad26.COV2.S vaccine versus placebo. This TCR was sampled from a person between 18 and 59 years old who received the Ad26.COV2.S COVID-19 vaccine or a placebo. This chain connects TRBV10-2 to TRBJ2-5; TRBD2 matches 8 bases. The CDR3 here is CASTPTSAETQYF. The CDR3 DNA follows: TGCGCCAGCACTCCGACTAGCGCGGAGACCCAGTACTTC.